Following are 28 T cell receptor beta chains from one sample sequenced in a study of cytomegalovirus exposure and HLA in healthy donors. Vbeta (60) and Jbeta (13) primers were used in the PCR. Some clones are missing from TCRdb's copy, which holds only in-frame ones; the method was immunoSEQ multiplex PCR. The data contain 95,000 to 110,000 clones, approximately 76% of them singletons. Specimen: PBMCs. The source of these receptors is a man aged 18 to 29 in good health and CMV-seronegative.

This rearrangement joins TRBV18 to TRBJ2-1, with TRBD2 identical over 7 bases. The CDR3 runs 15 residues. Per the germline V gene, CDR1 is KGHSH and CDR2 is LQKENI. V lost 2 bases and J lost 4; bases outside the gene matches: 5. The chain's CDR3 is CASSPGTTNYNEQFF. The CDR3 DNA sequence: TGTGCCAGCTCACCAGGGACTACAAATTACAATGAGCAGTTCTTC. Complete variable domain (other parts from reference TRBV18 and TRBJ2-1): NAGVMQNPRHLVRRRGQEARLRCSPMKGHSHVYWYRQLPEEGLKFMVYLQKENIIDESGMPKERFSAEFPKEGPSILRIQQVVRGDSAAYFCASSPGTTNYNEQFFGPGTRLTVL.

This clone was counted only a few times. The chain recombines TRBV6-1 with TRBJ2-7; TRBD1 is a possible D gene (6 bases). The V gene lost 6 bases and the J gene lost 1 base, with 16 bases spanning the gap. The CDR3 loop spans 15 amino acids. Germline lookup yields CDR1 MNHNS and CDR2 SASEGT. The CDR3 reads CASSLGQPGSYEQYF. In DNA form, the CDR3 reads TGTGCCAGCAGCCTCGGACAGCCAGGATCCTACGAGCAGTACTTC.

This clone was observed a handful of times. The V and J genes are TRBV9 and TRBJ2-1; D is ambiguous. CDR3 length equals 17 residues. Germline V gene sequence: CDR1 SGDLS, CDR2 YYNGEE. The V end was cut by 4 bases, the J end by 4 bases, with 21 bases between. CDR3 sequence reads: CASSPIAGPIGYNEQFF. CDR3 nucleotide sequence: TGTGCCAGCAGCCCAATCGCAGGCCCCATCGGATACAATGAGCAGTTCTTC. The full variable domain, completed using reference TRBV9 and TRBJ2-1, is DSGVTQTPKHLITATGQRVTLRCSPRSGDLSVYWYQQSLDQGLQFLIQYYNGEERAKGNILERFSAQQFPDLHSELNLSSLELGDSALYFCASSPIAGPIGYNEQFFGPGTRLTVL.

The sample holds a few counts of this clone. This rearrangement joins TRBV27 to TRBJ1-5; D possibly corresponds to TRBD1 (6 bases). The ends were cut back, 6 bases at V and 2 bases at J, with 14 bases in the middle. This CDR3 has 15 amino acids. The V gene's germline CDR1 is MNHEY and CDR2 SMNVEV (reference sequence). CDR3 in DNA: TGTGCCAGCAGCCAACAGGGTACGGGCAATCAGCCCCAGCATTTT. Encoded protein: CASSQQGTGNQPQHF.

This chain joins TRBV7-9 and TRBJ2-2, with D possibly matching TRBD1 (5 bases). The ends were cut back, 4 bases at V and 6 bases at J, with 18 bases in the middle. In germline, CDR1 is SEHNR, CDR2 FQNEAQ (reference sequence). CDR3 length: 16 residues. CDR3 amino acids: CASSSSEREGAGELFF. In DNA form, the CDR3 reads TGTGCCAGCAGCTCCTCGGAAAGGGAAGGGGCCGGGGAGCTGTTTTTT.

The J gene is TRBJ1-1, the V gene TRBV19, with D possibly matching TRBD1 (5 bases). The V end lost 3 bases, the J end lost 7 bases, and 9 bases lay between the germline ends. Germline-derived CDR1 and CDR2 are LNHDA and SQIVND (reference sequence). This CDR3 has 12 residues. CDR3: CASSIGTNEAFF. CDR3 nucleotide sequence: TGTGCCAGTAGTATCGGGACTAATGAAGCTTTCTTT.

The count of this clone is one. The V and J genes are TRBV4-2 and TRBJ2-2; maybe TRBD1 (5 bases). The CDR3 is 16 residues long. Trimming took off 0 bases at V and 3 bases at J, with 11 bases between the two ends. Per germline, CDR1 LGHNA and CDR2 YNFKEQ. CDR3 protein: CASSQDRGYDTGELFF. The CDR3 DNA reads as TGTGCCAGCAGCCAAGATAGGGGTTATGACACCGGGGAGCTGTTTTTT.

This clone is judged medium-sized. The chain is built from TRBV6-4 and TRBJ2-3; 8 nucleotides match TRBD2. The J segment lost 1 base and the V segment lost 3 bases, leaving 0 bases of the junction unmatched. Germline V gene data show CDR1 as MRHNA and CDR2 as SNTAGT. The CDR3 extends over 14 amino acids. The CDR3 protein is CASSERGGTDTQYF. DNA of the CDR3: TGTGCCAGCAGTGAGCGGGGGGGCACAGATACGCAGTATTTT.

This clone appeared once. CDR3 region: CASSLLRGIGIGSNQPQHF. As DNA, the CDR3 is TGTGCCAGCAGCCTCCTGAGGGGGATTGGAATCGGTAGCAATCAGCCCCAGCATTTT. The V call is TRBV28, the J call TRBJ1-5; tentative D call: TRBD1 (6 bases). The CDR3 runs 19 residues. Germline V gene lookup returns CDR1 MDHEN and CDR2 SYDVKM. The germline V and J ends were trimmed by 6 bases and 0 bases, with 24 bases remaining between them.

The rearrangement links TRBV28 to TRBJ1-2; a possible D gene is TRBD1 (6 bases). Trimming removed 7 bases from V and 4 bases from J, with 16 bases in between. Germline loops: CDR1 MDHEN, CDR2 SYDVKM. CDR3 length: 14 amino acids. CDR3 coding DNA: TGTGCCAGCACCTGGAACAGGGTCGGCTATGGCTACACCTTC. Encoded protein: CASTWNRVGYGYTF.

V is TRBV29-1 and J is TRBJ1-2, with 12 positions matching TRBD1. Trimming at V came to 7 bases and at J to 7 bases, leaving 1 base not matched to a gene. The CDR3 contains 11 residues. The V gene's germline CDR1 is SQVTM and CDR2 ANQGSEA. Written as DNA, the CDR3 is TGCAGCGGGGGACAGGGGGCTGGCTACACCTTC. Translated, it gives CSGGQGAGYTF. Looking up the rest from reference TRBV29-1 and TRBJ1-2 gives the full variable domain: SAVISQKPSRDICQRGTSLTIQCQVDSQVTMMFWYRQQPGQSLTLIATANQGSEATYESGFVIDKFPISRPNLTFSTLTVSNMSPEDSSIYLCSGGQGAGYTFGSGTRLTVV.

The table lists this clone with a few counts. This sequence joins TRBV6-4 and TRBJ2-5; TRBD2 is a possible D gene (7 bases). CDR3 size: 12 residues. V lost 11 bases and J lost 9, with 19 bases in between. Germline lookup yields CDR1 MRHNA and CDR2 SNTAGT. The chain's CDR3 is CAVLRGARAQYF. In nucleotides, the CDR3 is TGTGCCGTCCTACGGGGGGCCAGAGCCCAGTACTTC.

V is TRBV9 and J is TRBJ1-1; D is possibly TRBD1 (5 bases). Per germline, CDR1 SGDLS and CDR2 YYNGEE. Deletions cut 4 bases from V and 3 bases from J, with 10 bases between. The CDR3 runs 13 residues. CDR3 sequence: CASSPIGDTEAFF. For the CDR3, the DNA is TGTGCCAGCAGCCCCATAGGGGACACTGAAGCTTTCTTT.

The rearrangement links TRBV5-4 to TRBJ2-5; TRBD2 aligns across 9 bases. The J segment lost 4 bases and the V segment lost 4 bases, leaving 8 bases of the junction unmatched. The CDR3 consists of 15 residues. Germline loops: CDR1 SGHNT, CDR2 YYREEE (reference sequence). CDR3 sequence reads: CASSQDRGGAETQYF. The CDR3 coding sequence is TGTGCCAGCAGCCAAGATCGCGGGGGGGCAGAGACCCAGTACTTC.

The chain combines TRBV7-7 with TRBJ2-2, with D possibly TRBD2 on 6 matching bases. Between the trimmed V and J ends, which lost 5 bases and 2 bases, there was a span of 12 bases. Germline V CDR1 and CDR2: SSHAT, FNYEAQ (reference sequence). CDR3 length: 15 residues. CDR3 DNA: TGTGCCAGCAGCCCGGGACTTTCCAACACCGGGGAGCTGTTTTTT. Its protein product is CASSPGLSNTGELFF.

This rearrangement joins TRBV6-1 to TRBJ1-2, with 8 bases fitting TRBD1. J lost 4 bases, V lost 5 bases, and 6 bases had no gene match. Germline-derived CDR1 and CDR2 are MNHNS and SASEGT. The CDR3 is 14 residues long. Written as DNA, the CDR3 is TGTGCCAGCAGTCCGGGACAGGAATCCTATGGCTACACCTTC. Protein product: CASSPGQESYGYTF.

This clone was detected a few times. The chain recombines TRBV9 with TRBJ1-2; tentative D call: TRBD1 (6 bases). Trimming pared 0 bases from V and 0 bases from J, leaving 9 bases between. Per germline, CDR1 SGDLS and CDR2 YYNGEE. This CDR3 has 15 residues. The CDR3: CASSVDAGANYGYTF. The CDR3 DNA sequence: TGTGCCAGCAGCGTAGATGCAGGGGCTAACTATGGCTACACCTTC.

This rearrangement joins TRBV7-2 to TRBJ2-3; 13 bases map to TRBD2. Germline CDR1 is SGHTA and CDR2 is FQGNSA. J gave up 11 bases and V 3 bases, and 8 bases lay outside the gene matches. CDR3 length: 15 amino acids. CDR3 in amino acids: CASSLTSGGRVGQYF. CDR3 DNA: TGTGCCAGCAGCTTGACTAGCGGGGGGAGGGTCGGGCAGTATTTT.

This clone was observed a single time. CDR3 amino acids: CASSLAGGCEQYF. The DNA of the CDR3 is TGTGCCAGCAGCTTGGCCGGGGGGTGCGAGCAGTACTTC. This chain uses TRBV5-4 with TRBJ2-7; TRBD2 agrees at 7 bases. Germline values: CDR1 SGHNT, CDR2 YYREEE (reference sequence). The V segment lost 0 bases and the J segment 6 bases; nucleotides outside the gene matches: 3. This CDR3 has 13 residues.

The chain links TRBV19 to TRBJ1-5; 9 bases are a match to TRBD1. V trimming: 11 bases; J trimming: 2 bases; junction bases outside the gene matches: 7. Looked up from germline, CDR1 is LNHDA and CDR2 is SQIVND (reference sequence). The CDR3 runs to 14 residues. The CDR3 reads CAGSQGAGNQPQHF. CDR3 DNA sequence: TGTGCCGGATCACAGGGGGCCGGCAATCAGCCCCAGCATTTT.

The chain links TRBV2 to TRBJ2-1; 10 bases agree with TRBD2. Germline lookup yields CDR1 SNHLY and CDR2 FYNNEI. The junction had 6 bases not matched to a gene; V was cut back by 7 bases and J by 9 bases. CDR3 length: 13 amino acids. The CDR3 bases are TGTGCCAGCACGGCTAGCGGGGGCGGTGAGCAGTTCTTC. It is translated as CASTASGGGEQFF.

CDR3 residues: CASSLVGDGYTF. CDR3 nucleotide sequence: TGCGCCAGCAGCTTGGTAGGGGATGGCTACACCTTC. The chain is built from TRBV5-1 and TRBJ1-2, with D perhaps matching TRBD1 (5 bases). Germline V CDR1 and CDR2: SGHRS, YFSETQ. The germline V and J ends were trimmed by 0 bases and 6 bases, with 6 bases remaining between them. This CDR3 is built from 12 residues.

The chain couples TRBV28 to TRBJ1-5; D remains unclear. Germline CDR1 reads MDHEN; CDR2 reads SYDVKM. V shed 5 bases and J shed 0 bases, with 8 bases lying between them. The CDR3 loop spans 14 amino acids. The CDR3: CASSLTVSNQPQHF. CDR3 coding DNA: TGTGCCAGCAGTCTAACAGTTAGCAATCAGCCCCAGCATTTT.

Worth noting for this clone: One end of the junction fails to match germline, which may point to a read error. This sequence joins TRBV7-9 and TRBJ2-7; no firm D call. CDR1 is SEHNR and CDR2 is FQNEAQ in the germline V gene (reference sequence). This CDR3 is 12 amino acids long. The chain's CDR3 is CSSSPTSYEQYF. The CDR3 nucleotides are TGTTCCAGCAGCCCTACGTCCTACGAGCAGTACTTC.

This sequence joins TRBV28 and TRBJ1-2, with D maybe TRBD1 (6 bases). The CDR3 consists of 15 residues. V shed 8 bases and J shed 4 bases, with 20 bases lying between them. Germline V gives CDR1 MDHEN, CDR2 SYDVKM. The CDR3 region is CASLRRGAVFYGYTF. The CDR3 DNA is TGTGCCAGCCTACGGCGGGGGGCAGTTTTCTATGGCTACACCTTC.

The gene calls are TRBV11-2 and TRBJ1-1, with a weak D call TRBD1 (6 bases). The CDR3 is 14 amino acids. The germline V gene has CDR1 SGHAT and CDR2 FQNNGV. Between the trimmed V and J ends, which lost 5 bases and 4 bases, there was a span of 14 bases. The CDR3: CASSNRVGGTEAFF. The CDR3 bases are TGTGCCAGCAGCAACAGGGTTGGCGGCACTGAAGCTTTCTTT.

The gene calls are TRBV6-1 and TRBJ2-5; 8 bases map to TRBD1. From germline, CDR1 is MNHNS and CDR2 SASEGT. Trimming cost V 8 bases and J 4 bases; bases outside gene matches: 6. The CDR3 runs 13 residues. The CDR3 is CASGYGTGETQYF. For the CDR3, the DNA is TGTGCCAGCGGGTACGGGACAGGAGAGACCCAGTACTTC.

V and J are TRBV19 and TRBJ2-2; the match to TRBD1 covers 9 bases. Germline assignment: CDR1 LNHDA and CDR2 SQIVND (reference sequence). V lost 7 bases and J lost 2; bases outside the gene matches: 5. CDR3 size: 15 residues. CDR3 in amino acids: CASNPGQGNTGELFF. The CDR3 coding sequence is TGTGCCAGTAACCCGGGACAGGGAAACACCGGGGAGCTGTTTTTT.